This TCR beta chain was sequenced during a study of cytomegalovirus exposure and HLA in healthy donors. Whole-study findings and limits: Earlier findings revealed that most TCR beta V segments proved productive either about 90% or about 30% of the time.

Looked up from germline, CDR1 is MDHEN and CDR2 is SYDVKM. This CDR3 has 16 residues. The V end lost 5 bases, the J end lost 2 bases, and 19 bases lay between the germline ends. Amplification used 60 Vbeta primers and 13 Jbeta primers. Methods used by the authors: It was a later analysis that counted tens of millions of unique TCR beta chains, of which about 10 million were shared. Using immunoSEQ multiplex PCR, the repertoire was profiled, and TCRdb retains in-frame clones only, with some absent. The V and J calls and clone size were taken over from that table, and D and trimming were inferred from the DNA. Of 95,000 to 110,000 clones detected, 79% appear once; the ten largest clones hold roughly 4%. As for this clone: Its antigen is not identified.

Sequencing used PBMCs. The rearrangement joins TRBV28 to TRBJ2-7, with D possibly being TRBD1 (6 bases). This clonotype originated in a man aged 50 or older in good health and CMV-seropositive. In nucleotides, the CDR3 is TGTGCCAGCAGTACAGAACACAGGGATCGGGCCTACGAGCAGTACTTC. The encoded protein is CASSTEHRDRAYEQYF.